A selection of T cell receptor beta chains follows, all from one sample in a study of blood T cell repertoires in COVID-19. Clones were read by immunoSEQ multiplex PCR, and TCRdb kept only the in-frame ones, dropping some. The sample has 15,000 to 20,000 clones; 70% to 90% are singletons. The specimen sequenced was peripheral blood. The receptor set was obtained from a woman of 80 years or more with COVID-19, enrolled during active disease. Both conserved end residues are part of each CDR3. Each record gives: CDR3 DNA, CDR3 protein, V gene, J gene, clone size, D gene. A D gene is named only where the DNA matches it firmly. Size tells how often a clone was seen (once, few, many) or the class of an expanded clone, and some rows leave it out.

DNA: TGTGCCATCGCCGGGGCAGGGGAAGGGGAGACCCAGTACTTC; CDR3: CAIAGAGEGETQYF; V: TRBV10-3; J: TRBJ2-5; size: .; D: .
DNA: TGCGCCAGCAGATCTATCGACAGGGGAAGCGACGAGCAGTACTTC; CDR3: CASRSIDRGSDEQYF; V: TRBV10-2; J: TRBJ2-7; size: once; D: TRBD1
DNA: TGTGCCAGCAGCCAACTCCCGGACAGGGGGAACTATGGCTACACCTTC; CDR3: CASSQLPDRGNYGYTF; V: TRBV4-2; J: TRBJ1-2; size: .; D: TRBD1
DNA: TGTGCCAGCAGTCCAGCGGGGGGGGGCACAGATACGCAGTATTTT; CDR3: CASSPAGGGTDTQYF; V: TRBV2; J: TRBJ2-3; size: .; D: TRBD2
DNA: TGTGCCAGTAGTATCTATACAGGGGGGAATTCACCCCTCCACTTT; CDR3: CASSIYTGGNSPLHF; V: TRBV19; J: TRBJ1-6; size: .; D: TRBD1
DNA: TGCAGCGTTAACAGGGCGACGAACACCGGGGAGCTGTTTTTT; CDR3: CSVNRATNTGELFF; V: TRBV29-1; J: TRBJ2-2; size: .; D: .
DNA: TGTGCCAGCAGCTTGGTGTCGGTGAGTTCCGGAAACACCATATATTTT; CDR3: CASSLVSVSSGNTIYF; V: TRBV5-5; J: TRBJ1-3; size: .; D: .
DNA: TGTGCCAGCAGTTCCCCATCGGACAGGGCGGCTGAGCAGTTCTTC; CDR3: CASSSPSDRAAEQFF; V: TRBV11-3; J: TRBJ2-1; size: .; D: TRBD1
DNA: TGTGCCAGCAGCTTAGGGTCAGGTGCCTACAATGAGCAGTTCTTC; CDR3: CASSLGSGAYNEQFF; V: TRBV11-3; J: TRBJ2-1; size: .; D: .
DNA: TGTGCCAGCGAAGACAGGGGGCGAAACTATGGCTACACCTTC; CDR3: CASEDRGRNYGYTF; V: TRBV2; J: TRBJ1-2; size: .; D: TRBD1
DNA: TGTGCCAGCAGCTGGAACCGGGACACCTACTCTGGGGCCAACGTCCTGACTTTC; CDR3: CASSWNRDTYSGANVLTF; V: TRBV7-9; J: TRBJ2-6; size: .; D: .
DNA: TGCAGCGTTGCCCCCCAATGGACAGGGAGATACGAGCAGTACTTC; CDR3: CSVAPQWTGRYEQYF; V: TRBV29-1; J: TRBJ2-7; size: few; D: TRBD1
DNA: TGCGCCAGCAGCCTGCAGGGCTACGAGCAGTACTTC; CDR3: CASSLQGYEQYF; V: TRBV5-1; J: TRBJ2-7; size: .; D: .
DNA: TGCGCCAGCAGCTTGGCCCAGGGGGGCTCCTACGAGCAGTACTTC; CDR3: CASSLAQGGSYEQYF; V: TRBV5-1; J: TRBJ2-7; size: .; D: .
DNA: TGTGCCACCAGTGGGGGCCCTTATAGCAATCAGCCCCAGCATTTT; CDR3: CATSGGPYSNQPQHF; V: TRBV24-1; J: TRBJ1-5; size: .; D: .
DNA: TGTGCCAGCAGCAAGACAGGGAGATGTAATTCACCCCTCCACTTT; CDR3: CASSKTGRCNSPLHF; V: TRBV21-1; J: TRBJ1-6; size: .; D: .
DNA: TGTGCCAGTAGTGAGACAGCCAACTATGGCTACACCTTC; CDR3: CASSETANYGYTF; V: TRBV19; J: TRBJ1-2; size: .; D: .
DNA: TGTGCCAGCAGTGAGGGGCAAGGCAAAAACATTCAGTACTTC; CDR3: CASSEGQGKNIQYF; V: TRBV2; J: TRBJ2-4; size: once; D: .
DNA: TGTGCCAGCAGTCCCCTTTGGGCTAGCGGGGGAAGCACAGATACGCAGTATTTT; CDR3: CASSPLWASGGSTDTQYF; V: TRBV27; J: TRBJ2-3; size: .; D: TRBD2
DNA: TGCAGCGGATCCGTTGGTGGAGTCTACGAGCAGTACTTC; CDR3: CSGSVGGVYEQYF; V: TRBV29-1; J: TRBJ2-7; size: once; D: .
DNA: TGTGCCAGTAGTCCCCGGGACAGGGAAAAACTGTTTTTT; CDR3: CASSPRDREKLFF; V: TRBV19; J: TRBJ1-4; size: .; D: TRBD1
DNA: TGTGCCAGTAGTATACTGGGACAGGAAAACATTCAGTACTTC; CDR3: CASSILGQENIQYF; V: TRBV19; J: TRBJ2-4; size: .; D: TRBD1
DNA: TGTGCCAGCAGCTCCGCCAAAATGGGGGGAGAGCTGTTTTTT; CDR3: CASSSAKMGGELFF; V: TRBV5-4; J: TRBJ2-2; size: .; D: .
DNA: TGCGCCAGCAGCTTGGGCCGGGTGTCGCTTAGCGGATCCTACAATGAGCAGTTCTTC; CDR3: CASSLGRVSLSGSYNEQFF; V: TRBV5-1; J: TRBJ2-1; size: few; D: .
DNA: TGCAGTGTCGATTGGCAGTGGACGCAGTATTTT; CDR3: CSVDWQWTQYF; V: TRBV20-1; J: TRBJ2-3; size: once; D: .
DNA: TGTGCCACCAGTGATCGAGGCGGGACAGAGCCCGAAGGGCAGTTCTTC; CDR3: CATSDRGGTEPEGQFF; V: TRBV24-1; J: TRBJ2-1; size: .; D: .
DNA: TGTGCCAGCAGCGTAGGCGACACATACAATGAGCAGTTCTTC; CDR3: CASSVGDTYNEQFF; V: TRBV9; J: TRBJ2-1; size: .; D: .
DNA: TGTGCCAGCAGTGGGGACATGACTGAAGCTTTCTTT; CDR3: CASSGDMTEAFF; V: TRBV25-1; J: TRBJ1-1; size: .; D: .
DNA: TGTGCCAGCACCCCAACTGGCGGGCTAAATGAGCAGTTCTTC; CDR3: CASTPTGGLNEQFF; V: TRBV9; J: TRBJ2-1; size: .; D: .
DNA: TGTGCCAGCTCACCGGACAGGGGCCCTCGTGAAGCTTTCTTT; CDR3: CASSPDRGPREAFF; V: TRBV18; J: TRBJ1-1; size: .; D: TRBD1
DNA: TGTGCCAGCAAAGTCCTGGATGGGACAAGTCAGCCCCAGCATTTT; CDR3: CASKVLDGTSQPQHF; V: TRBV27; J: TRBJ1-5; size: .; D: .
DNA: TGTGCCAGCAGGCGACAGGGTCTCGGCACTGAAGCTTTCTTT; CDR3: CASRRQGLGTEAFF; V: TRBV2; J: TRBJ1-1; size: .; D: TRBD1
DNA: TGCGCCAGCAGCCAAGAAGGGAGCCAAGAGACCCAGTACTTC; CDR3: CASSQEGSQETQYF; V: TRBV4-3; J: TRBJ2-5; size: .; D: .
DNA: TGTGCCAGCAGCTCGACAGTCACTGAAGCTTTCTTT; CDR3: CASSSTVTEAFF; V: TRBV7-9; J: TRBJ1-1; size: .; D: .